Presented here are 32 T cell receptor beta chains from one specimen sequenced in a study of cytomegalovirus exposure and HLA in healthy donors. Libraries were prepared by immunoSEQ multiplex PCR; TCRdb keeps only in-frame clonotypes and omits some of them. The table shows 150,000 to 200,000 clones, with about 85% occurring only once. The sample was PBMCs. These receptors all come from a man aged 30 to 39 in good health and CMV-seropositive.

The chain has TRBV6-5 and TRBJ2-2; TRBD1 matches at 7 bases. Per germline, CDR1 MNHEY and CDR2 SVGAGI. The CDR3 sequence is 15 residues long. Trimming took 6 bases from V and 1 from J; bases not matched to a gene: 5. CDR3 in amino acids: CASRWDSRNTGELFF. CDR3 sequence (DNA): TGTGCCAGCAGATGGGACAGCCGGAACACCGGGGAGCTGTTTTTT.

This clone has only one observation. The chain joins TRBV7-2 to TRBJ1-4; TRBD1 matches at 8 bases. V was clipped by 6 bases and J by 7 bases; unmatched bases: 7. The CDR3 runs to 14 residues. Germline assignment: CDR1 SGHTA and CDR2 FQGNSA. The CDR3 coding sequence is TGTGCCAGCAGACCTGGACAGGGCGGTGAAAAACTGTTTTTT. It is translated as CASRPGQGGEKLFF.

The rearrangement uses TRBV2 and TRBJ1-5, with D possibly being TRBD1 (5 bases). Deletions cut 8 bases from V and 5 bases from J, with 13 bases between. In germline, CDR1 is SNHLY, CDR2 FYNNEI. The CDR3 length is 13 residues. CDR3 protein: CASLAREDQPQHF. The CDR3 nucleotides are TGTGCCAGCCTGGCCAGGGAGGATCAGCCCCAGCATTTT. Looking up the rest from reference TRBV2 and TRBJ1-5 gives the full variable domain: EPEVTQTPSHQVTQMGQEVILRCVPISNHLYFYWYRQILGQKVEFLVSFYNNEISEKSEIFDDQFSVERPDGSNFTLKIRSTKLEDSAMYFCASLAREDQPQHFGDGTRLSIL.

This clone was seen only once. The V call is TRBV18, the J call TRBJ2-7; D may be TRBD2 (6 bases). The CDR3 extends over 15 amino acids. Germline CDR1 KGHSH, CDR2 LQKENI. Trimming took off 3 bases at V and 3 bases at J, with 15 bases between the two ends. This chain's CDR3 is CASSPYPGEVYEQYF. The CDR3 region has the DNA TGTGCCAGCTCACCTTACCCGGGGGAGGTCTACGAGCAGTACTTC.

V usage is TRBV2 and J usage is TRBJ2-5, with D possibly being TRBD1 (6 bases). This CDR3 contains 17 residues. From germline, CDR1 is SNHLY and CDR2 FYNNEI. V lost 2 bases and J lost 2, with 18 bases in between. The CDR3 nucleotides are TGTGCCAGCAGTGAATTGTTTAGGGACACTAGACAAGAGACCCAGTACTTC. The encoded protein is CASSELFRDTRQETQYF. The full variable domain, its missing parts supplied by reference TRBV2 and TRBJ2-5, is EPEVTQTPSHQVTQMGQEVILRCVPISNHLYFYWYRQILGQKVEFLVSFYNNEISEKSEIFDDQFSVERPDGSNFTLKIRSTKLEDSAMYFCASSELFRDTRQETQYFGPGTRLLVL.

The chain employs TRBV7-2 and TRBJ2-7; TRBD1 might be the D (6 bases). V lost 5 bases and J lost 1, with 12 bases in between. Germline assignment: CDR1 SGHTA and CDR2 FQGNSA. CDR3 length: 14 amino acids. The CDR3 loop reads CASSGTGTSYEQYF. CDR3 DNA: TGTGCCAGCAGCGGAACCGGGACATCCTACGAGCAGTACTTC.

The J gene is TRBJ1-2, the V gene TRBV18, with 12 bases identical to TRBD1. The V gene's germline CDR1 is KGHSH and CDR2 LQKENI. Trimming removed 6 bases from V and 8 bases from J; junction bases left unmatched: 1. The length of the CDR3 is 12 residues. CDR3 in DNA: TGTGCCAGCTCCGGGACAGGGGGCGGCTACACCTTC. It translates to CASSGTGGGYTF.

The V and J genes are TRBV5-7 and TRBJ2-5; 8 bases are shared with TRBD1. TRBV5-7 is designated an ORF whose function remains uncertain. The CDR3 runs to 15 residues. The ends lost 3 bases at V and 2 bases at J; junction bases unmatched: 6. CDR3 nucleotides: TGTGCCAGCAGCTCGGGACAGGATACACAAGAGACCCAGTACTTC. This sequence encodes CASSSGQDTQETQYF.

The chain employs TRBV4-1 and TRBJ2-7, with a possible D match to TRBD1 (6 bases). Germline assignment: CDR1 MGHRA and CDR2 YSYEKL. The CDR3 runs to 16 residues. The V end lost 4 bases, the J end lost 4 bases, and 20 bases lay between the germline ends. CDR3 bases: TGCGCCAGCAGCCCCCTCCCCAGGGGCCGGTCATACGAGCAGTACTTC. Protein: CASSPLPRGRSYEQYF.

The rearrangement uses TRBV5-1 and TRBJ1-1; 9 nucleotides align to TRBD1. J was trimmed by 5 bases and V by 6 bases; bases with no gene match: 8. Germline V lookup: CDR1 SGHRS, CDR2 YFSETQ. CDR3 length: 14 amino acids. The CDR3 here is CASNSQGASTEAFF. DNA for the CDR3: TGCGCCAGCAACTCACAGGGGGCGAGTACTGAAGCTTTCTTT.

The chain has TRBV18 and TRBJ2-5; 8 bases align to TRBD1. The CDR3 is 13 amino acids. Germline CDR1 KGHSH, CDR2 LQKENI. The V and J ends lost 3 bases and 5 bases, in that order; junction bases with no gene match: 2. CDR3 region: CASSPTGEETQYF. In nucleotides, the CDR3 is TGTGCCAGCTCACCGACAGGGGAGGAGACCCAGTACTTC. Full variable domain (remainder filled in from reference TRBV18 and TRBJ2-5): NAGVMQNPRHLVRRRGQEARLRCSPMKGHSHVYWYRQLPEEGLKFMVYLQKENIIDESGMPKERFSAEFPKEGPSILRIQQVVRGDSAAYFCASSPTGEETQYFGPGTRLLVL.

This clone was observed a handful of times. The rearrangement joins TRBV30 to TRBJ2-3; D is perhaps TRBD2 (6 bases). This CDR3 region has 15 residues. The ends were cut back, 2 bases at V and 5 bases at J, with 17 bases in the middle. Germline CDR1 GTSNPN, CDR2 SVGIG (reference sequence). CDR3 in DNA: TGTGCCTGGAGTATTAGCGGAGGGCGTGGAGATACGCAGTATTTT. Translation gives CAWSISGGRGDTQYF. The whole variable domain, filled in from reference TRBV30 and TRBJ2-3, reads SQTIHQWPATLVQPVGSPLSLECTVEGTSNPNLYWYRQAAGRGLQLLFYSVGIGQISSEVPQNLSASRPQDRQFILSSKKLLLSDSGFYLCAWSISGGRGDTQYFGPGTRLTVL.

The chain combines TRBV19 with TRBJ2-3; 7 nucleotides agree with TRBD2. There are 15 residues in the CDR3. The germline gives CDR1 LNHDA, CDR2 SQIVND (reference sequence). V was clipped by 0 bases and J by 5 bases; unmatched bases: 5. The CDR3 DNA follows: TGTGCCAGTAGTATAGATTTGGGCGGGGGAGATACGCAGTATTTT. This codes for CASSIDLGGGDTQYF. The whole variable domain, remainder taken from reference TRBV19 and TRBJ2-3, is DGGITQSPKYLFRKEGQNVTLSCEQNLNHDAMYWYRQDPGQGLRLIYYSQIVNDFQKGDIAEGYSVSREKKESFPLTVTSAQKNPTAFYLCASSIDLGGGDTQYFGPGTRLTVL.

V usage is TRBV4-3 and J usage is TRBJ1-3, with D unclear. The germline CDR1 and CDR2 sequences are LGHNA and YSLEER. V lost 0 bases and J lost 0, with 12 bases in between. The CDR3 is 17 residues long. CDR3 protein: CASSQDHESSSGNTIYF. Written as DNA, the CDR3 is TGCGCCAGCAGCCAAGATCATGAGTCGAGCTCTGGAAACACCATATATTTT.

Turning to this clone: Other DNA sequences from this sample encode an identical CDR3 as well. The chain links TRBV9 to TRBJ2-7, with 10 bases that match TRBD2. V trimming: 0 bases; J trimming: 2 bases; junction bases outside the gene matches: 2. The CDR3 contains 15 residues. From germline, CDR1 is SGDLS and CDR2 YYNGEE. CDR3 sequence reads: CASSVATSGAYEQYF. The CDR3 region has the DNA TGTGCCAGCAGCGTAGCTACTAGCGGGGCCTACGAGCAGTACTTC. The full variable domain, rest sourced from reference TRBV9 and TRBJ2-7, is DSGVTQTPKHLITATGQRVTLRCSPRSGDLSVYWYQQSLDQGLQFLIQYYNGEERAKGNILERFSAQQFPDLHSELNLSSLELGDSALYFCASSVATSGAYEQYFGPGTRLTVT.

This sequence joins TRBV7-8 and TRBJ1-5, with 7 bases matching TRBD1. CDR3 length: 17 amino acids. Trimming cost V 3 bases and J 2 bases; bases outside gene matches: 10. The germline V gene encodes CDR1 SGHVS and CDR2 FQNEAQ. Written as DNA, the CDR3 is TGTGCCAGCAGCTTTAGGACAGGAACGATCCGCAATCAGCCCCAGCATTTT. Its protein product is CASSFRTGTIRNQPQHF.

Notes on this clone: At the DNA level, this CDR3 is encoded by other sequences in the same sample as well. The CDR3 is CASSPQGDGYTF. CDR3 nucleotides: TGCGCCAGCAGCCCGCAGGGCGATGGCTACACCTTC. The rearrangement links TRBV5-1 to TRBJ1-2; tentative D call: TRBD1 (5 bases). The CDR3 sequence is 12 residues long. Germline V CDR1 and CDR2: SGHRS, YFSETQ. V lost 4 bases to trimming and J lost 6 bases, with 10 bases between them.

The V call is TRBV4-3, the J call TRBJ1-6; 8 bases map to TRBD1. With 4 bases clipped from V and 8 bases from J, the junction kept 16 bases outside the gene matches. The CDR3 totals 18 residues. The germline V gene encodes CDR1 LGHNA and CDR2 YSLEER. The CDR3 DNA reads as TGCGCCAGCAGCCCCACAGGGGCAGGGGCAGGGGGCCATTCACCCCTCCACTTT. This encodes CASSPTGAGAGGHSPLHF.

The chain employs TRBV5-1 and TRBJ1-2, with D maybe TRBD1 (5 bases). Germline values: CDR1 SGHRS, CDR2 YFSETQ. V lost 3 bases to trimming and J lost 14 bases, with 32 bases between them. The CDR3 loop spans 17 amino acids. CDR3 residues: CASSSLGAGSLSMAWTF. In DNA form, the CDR3 reads TGCGCCAGCAGCTCACTTGGGGCCGGCAGCCTCTCTATGGCTTGGACCTTC. The full variable domain, in which reference TRBV5-1 and TRBJ1-2 provide the parts outside the CDR3, is KAGVTQTPRYLIKTRGQQVTLSCSPISGHRSVSWYQQTPGQGLQFLFEYFSETQRNKGNFPGRFSGRQFSNSRSEMNVSTLELGDSALYLCASSSLGAGSLSMAWTFGSGTRLTVV.

The rearrangement links TRBV9 to TRBJ2-3, with TRBD2 matching over 8 bases. The V gene's germline CDR1 is SGDLS and CDR2 YYNGEE. The CDR3 covers 18 residues. V trimming: 3 bases; J trimming: 6 bases; junction bases outside the gene matches: 18. The CDR3 DNA reads TGTGCCAGCAGCGAAGGGGACGGGGGGGAATTTGTCTCGGATACGCAGTATTTT. Its translation: CASSEGDGGEFVSDTQYF.

The chain combines TRBV6-1 with TRBJ2-7; perhaps TRBD2 as D (5 bases). The CDR3 extends over 12 amino acids. Germline V gives CDR1 MNHNS, CDR2 SASEGT. Trimming took 4 bases from V and 1 from J, leaving 5 bases between them. The CDR3 sequence: CASSGGSYEQYF. The CDR3 DNA sequence: TGTGCCAGCAGTGGAGGGTCCTACGAGCAGTACTTC.

V gene TRBV5-1 combines with J gene TRBJ1-6; 8 bases fit TRBD1. Germline V gives CDR1 SGHRS, CDR2 YFSETQ. The CDR3 spans 14 residues. V lost 4 bases to trimming and J lost 7 bases; unmatched junction nucleotides: 4. The CDR3 bases are TGCGCCAGCAGCCCCGGGACAGGAAATTCACCCCTCCACTTT. The encoded protein is CASSPGTGNSPLHF.

The rearrangement links TRBV5-4 to TRBJ2-7; D is possibly TRBD2 (5 bases). Germline CDR1 reads SGHNT; CDR2 reads YYREEE (reference sequence). The germline V and J ends were trimmed by 4 bases and 5 bases, with 16 bases remaining between them. This CDR3 contains 14 residues. This CDR3 is CASSPPGRADEQYF. The CDR3 coding sequence is TGTGCCAGCAGCCCGCCCGGGCGGGCAGACGAGCAGTACTTC.

The rearrangement uses TRBV25-1 and TRBJ1-4, with 9 bases identical to TRBD1. Unmatched junction bases numbered 11, after V lost 3 bases and J lost 6 bases. Germline V gene data show CDR1 as MGHDK and CDR2 as SYGVNS. The CDR3 is 17 amino acids. This chain's CDR3 is CASSEVDRGRRDEKLFF. DNA of the CDR3: TGTGCCAGCAGTGAGGTGGACAGGGGAAGGAGGGATGAAAAACTGTTTTTT.

This clone was observed many times. V usage is TRBV2 and J usage is TRBJ2-7, with D possibly matching TRBD1 (6 bases). Trimming pared 6 bases from V and 4 bases from J, leaving 19 bases between. The germline CDR1 and CDR2 sequences are SNHLY and FYNNEI. This CDR3 has 15 residues. The CDR3 protein is CASSARPGVSYEQYF. CDR3 coding DNA: TGTGCCAGCAGCGCACGCCCAGGGGTTTCTTACGAGCAGTACTTC. Drawing the rest from reference TRBV2 and TRBJ2-7, the complete variable domain is EPEVTQTPSHQVTQMGQEVILRCVPISNHLYFYWYRQILGQKVEFLVSFYNNEISEKSEIFDDQFSVERPDGSNFTLKIRSTKLEDSAMYFCASSARPGVSYEQYFGPGTRLTVT.

The chain couples TRBV5-6 to TRBJ1-5; 8 bases map to TRBD1. Germline CDR1 SGHDT, CDR2 YYEEEE. The CDR3 length is 17 residues. After removal of 3 bases from V and 5 bases from J, the junction contained 13 bases not matched to a gene. CDR3 sequence reads: CASSSWTGKLADQPQHF. The CDR3 DNA follows: TGTGCCAGCAGCTCTTGGACAGGGAAGTTAGCTGATCAGCCCCAGCATTTT.

The chain uses TRBV7-6 and TRBJ2-3, with 8 bases identical to TRBD2. The CDR3 is 15 residues long. From germline, CDR1 is SGHVS and CDR2 FNYEAQ. The V segment lost 3 bases and the J segment 5 bases; nucleotides outside the gene matches: 7. The CDR3 sequence: CASSFLAGQGDTQYF. CDR3 nucleotide sequence: TGTGCCAGCAGCTTTTTAGCGGGGCAGGGAGATACGCAGTATTTT.

This sequence joins TRBV2 and TRBJ1-4; D perhaps matches TRBD1 (6 bases). This CDR3 contains 16 residues. CDR1 is SNHLY and CDR2 is FYNNEI in the germline V gene. V lost 10 bases and J 8 bases, leaving 26 bases between the germline ends. CDR3 in DNA: TGTGCCACCCAGCCCGGAGAAGGACAGTGGGGCGAAAAACTGTTTTTT. This encodes CATQPGEGQWGEKLFF.

This chain links TRBV5-4 with TRBJ2-3, with 10 bases aligning to TRBD2. The CDR3 has 16 residues. The ends lost 5 bases at V and 4 bases at J; junction bases unmatched: 10. The germline V gene encodes CDR1 SGHNT and CDR2 YYREEE (reference sequence). The CDR3 DNA follows: TGTGCCAGCAGTCAAAGCGGGGGGGCCCTCGCAGATACGCAGTATTTT. Its translation is CASSQSGGALADTQYF.

V gene TRBV5-4 combines with J gene TRBJ2-1; D not resolved. V gave up 0 bases and J gave up 9 bases, with 13 bases separating them. The CDR3 extends over 14 amino acids. Per the germline V gene, CDR1 is SGHNT and CDR2 is YYREEE (reference sequence). The CDR3 DNA reads as TGTGCCAGCAGCTTGGTGGCGGCTACAATTGAGCAGTTCTTC. It codes for CASSLVAATIEQFF.

This chain uses TRBV19 with TRBJ1-2; 10 bases line up with TRBD1. Looked up from germline, CDR1 is LNHDA and CDR2 is SQIVND (reference sequence). This CDR3 is built from 14 residues. The trim removed 5 bases at V and 8 bases at J, leaving 8 bases unmatched. The CDR3 coding sequence is TGTGCCAGTAGTGTGGGGGACAGGGGAGGAGGCTACACCTTC. Protein sequence: CASSVGDRGGGYTF.

The V gene is TRBV4-3, the J gene TRBJ1-3; no clear D. V was trimmed by 0 bases and J by 8 bases, leaving 14 bases between them. The CDR3 runs 15 residues. Germline V CDR1 and CDR2: LGHNA, YSLEER. As DNA, the CDR3 is TGCGCCAGCAGCCAAGATGTGGGCCGAGGGTACACCATATATTTT. It yields the protein CASSQDVGRGYTIYF.